This TCR beta chain was documented in a study of OX40 agonist ivuxolimab in advanced cancers. Study-wide background: Past anti-PD-1, anti-PD-L1 or anti-CTLA-4 therapy was accepted, and approximately 37% had received some.

Collection of blood occurred at baseline, at cycle 4 day 1, and at cycle 7 day 1. The CDR3 extends over 14 amino acids. V was trimmed by 6 bases and J by 1 base, leaving 12 bases between them. Germline V CDR1 and CDR2: MDHEN, SYDVKM. Assay: immunoSEQ multiplex PCR; the TCRdb copy retains only in-frame clones and omits some. The top ten clones hold around 2.6% of a sample with around 75,000 clones, roughly 90% of them seen once. About this clone itself: Its cognate antigen is unknown.

Study findings and constraints: No antigen was identified for the clonally expanded peripheral T cells. At doses 0.1 to 3.0 mg/kg, CD4+ and CD8+ clones expanded.

The TCR originated in an adult with an advanced solid tumor such as melanoma, head and neck, liver or kidney cancer. The rearrangement joins TRBV28 to TRBJ1-2; D may be TRBD1 (6 bases). The sequences come from CD4+ or CD8+ T cells sorted from blood, collected in a trial of the OX40 agonist ivuxolimab. DNA of the CDR3: TGTGCCAGCAGCTTGGGACAAAGTAACTATGGCTACACCTTC. Encoded protein: CASSLGQSNYGYTF.